This record covers a single T cell receptor beta chain. Trimming shortened V by 1 base and J by 0 bases, and 18 bases separated the two germline ends. Germline CDR1 MGHRA, CDR2 YSYEKL. The CDR3 runs to 18 residues. TCRdb's table, derived via immunoSEQ multiplex PCR, lists solely in-frame clones and lacks some. The data contain 650,000 to 950,000 clones, roughly 88% of them singletons. This specimen comes from a study of shared T cell receptors in the human thymus. This sample also belongs to another study, concerning human thymus T cells.

Specimen: thymocytes. The receptor's source is a girl less than two years old with a congenital heart defect. The V call is TRBV4-1, the J call TRBJ2-5; D remains unclear. The CDR3 loop is CASSQAHYYRPYQETQYF. CDR3 in DNA: TGCGCCAGCAGCCAAGCCCACTACTACCGCCCGTACCAAGAGACCCAGTACTTC.